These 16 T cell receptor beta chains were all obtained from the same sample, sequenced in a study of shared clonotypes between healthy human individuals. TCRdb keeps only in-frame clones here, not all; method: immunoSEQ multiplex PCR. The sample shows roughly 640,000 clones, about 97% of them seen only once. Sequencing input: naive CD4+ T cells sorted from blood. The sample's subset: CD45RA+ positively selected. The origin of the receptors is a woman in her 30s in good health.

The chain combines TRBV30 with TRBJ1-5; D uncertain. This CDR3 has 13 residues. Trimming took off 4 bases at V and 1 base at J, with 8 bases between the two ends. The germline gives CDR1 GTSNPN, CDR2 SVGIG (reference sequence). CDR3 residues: CAWTLGSNQPQHF. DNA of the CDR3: TGTGCCTGGACCCTAGGGAGCAATCAGCCCCAGCATTTT.

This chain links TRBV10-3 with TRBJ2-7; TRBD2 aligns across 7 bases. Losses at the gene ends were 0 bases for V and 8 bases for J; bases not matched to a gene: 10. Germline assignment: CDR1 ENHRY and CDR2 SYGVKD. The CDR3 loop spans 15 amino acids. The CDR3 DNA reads TGTGCCATCAGTGAGTCCCCAGCGGGAAAGGTGAAGCAGTACTTC. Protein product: CAISESPAGKVKQYF.

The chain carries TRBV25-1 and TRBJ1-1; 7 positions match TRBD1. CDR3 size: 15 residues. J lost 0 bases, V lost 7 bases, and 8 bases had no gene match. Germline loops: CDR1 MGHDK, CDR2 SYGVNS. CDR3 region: CASMVGGQMNTEAFF. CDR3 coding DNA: TGTGCCAGCATGGTAGGGGGACAGATGAACACTGAAGCTTTCTTT.

The CDR3: CASSQSRVYGYTF. The DNA of the CDR3 is TGCGCCAGCAGTCAATCTAGGGTCTATGGCTACACCTTC. The rearrangement joins TRBV23-1 to TRBJ1-2, with D unresolved. TRBV23-1 has ORF status, its function being uncertain. This CDR3 region has 13 residues. Trimming removed 0 bases at V and 4 bases at J, with 6 bases between.

CDR3 region: CASSQRMGATEAFF. The CDR3 DNA sequence: TGTGCCAGCAGTCAACGGATGGGGGCCACTGAAGCTTTCTTT. This chain joins TRBV2 and TRBJ1-1; D perhaps matches TRBD1 (6 bases). CDR1 and CDR2 (germline): SNHLY, FYNNEI. The CDR3 covers 14 residues. Trimming took 5 bases from V and 4 from J, leaving 14 bases between them.

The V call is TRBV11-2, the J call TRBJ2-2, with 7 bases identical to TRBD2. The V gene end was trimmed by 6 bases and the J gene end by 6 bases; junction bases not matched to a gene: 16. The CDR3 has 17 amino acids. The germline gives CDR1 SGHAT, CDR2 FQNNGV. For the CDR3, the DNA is TGTGCCAGCAGTCATTCCCCCGTGGGGGGGAGACCCGGGGAGCTGTTTTTT. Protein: CASSHSPVGGRPGELFF.

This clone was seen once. In DNA form, the CDR3 reads TGCGCCAGCAGCCAAACAGGGGGCCAAGAGACCCAGTACTTC. This codes for CASSQTGGQETQYF. The V call is TRBV4-1, the J call TRBJ2-5, with 8 bases lining up with TRBD1. With 2 bases clipped from V and 1 base from J, the junction kept 0 bases outside the gene matches. Germline-derived CDR1 and CDR2 are MGHRA and YSYEKL. The CDR3 contains 14 residues.

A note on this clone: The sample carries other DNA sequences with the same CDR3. The CDR3 reads CASSVTSTDTQYF. Here the CDR3 DNA reads TGTGCCAGCAGTGTCACTAGCACAGATACGCAGTATTTT. This chain uses TRBV2 with TRBJ2-3; D ambiguous. Trimming removed 4 bases at V and 0 bases at J, with 5 bases between. The CDR3 spans 13 residues. Germline CDR1 is SNHLY and CDR2 is FYNNEI.

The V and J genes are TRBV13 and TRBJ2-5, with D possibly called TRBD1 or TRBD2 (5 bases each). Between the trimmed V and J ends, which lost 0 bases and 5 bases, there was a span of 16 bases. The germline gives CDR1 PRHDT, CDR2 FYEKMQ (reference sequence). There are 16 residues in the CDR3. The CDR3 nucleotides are TGTGCCAGCAGCTTAGGCCCGGGACCGCCCTCGGAGACCCAGTACTTC. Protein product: CASSLGPGPPSETQYF.

Here the CDR3 DNA reads TGCGCCGGTTTCCAGGGGGATAATTCACCCCTCCACTTT. This codes for CAGFQGDNSPLHF. The genes are TRBV23-1 and TRBJ1-6; TRBD1 agrees at 7 bases. TRBV23-1 is sorted into the ORF group, with uncertain function. Trimming at V came to 11 bases and at J to 5 bases, leaving 6 bases not matched to a gene. CDR3 size: 13 residues.

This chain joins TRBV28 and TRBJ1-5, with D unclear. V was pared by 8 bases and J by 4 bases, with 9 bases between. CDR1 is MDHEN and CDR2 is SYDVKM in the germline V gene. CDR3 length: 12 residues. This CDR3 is CASYQLNQPQHF. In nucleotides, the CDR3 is TGTGCCAGCTACCAGTTGAATCAGCCCCAGCATTTT.

CDR3 sequence reads: CASSYGGNTGELFF. CDR3 in DNA: TGTGCCAGCAGTTACGGGGGAAACACCGGGGAGCTGTTTTTT. The chain recombines TRBV6-5 with TRBJ2-2, with D perhaps matching TRBD1 or TRBD2 (5 bases each). V was shortened by 2 bases and J by 2 bases, with 6 bases between the two germline ends. The CDR3 sequence is 14 residues long. Germline CDR1 reads MNHEY; CDR2 reads SVGAGI.

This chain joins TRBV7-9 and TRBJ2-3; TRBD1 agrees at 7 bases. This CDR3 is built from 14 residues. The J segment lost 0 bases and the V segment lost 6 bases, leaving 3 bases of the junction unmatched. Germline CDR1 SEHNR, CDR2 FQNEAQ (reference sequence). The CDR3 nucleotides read TGTGCCAGCAGTTGGACAGGTAGCACAGATACGCAGTATTTT. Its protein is CASSWTGSTDTQYF.

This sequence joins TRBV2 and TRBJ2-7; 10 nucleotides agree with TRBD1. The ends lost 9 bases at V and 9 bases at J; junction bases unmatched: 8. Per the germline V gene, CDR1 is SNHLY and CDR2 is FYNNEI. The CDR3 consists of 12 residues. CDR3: CASDRGLAVQYF. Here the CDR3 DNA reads TGTGCCAGTGACAGGGGGCTGGCCGTGCAGTACTTC.

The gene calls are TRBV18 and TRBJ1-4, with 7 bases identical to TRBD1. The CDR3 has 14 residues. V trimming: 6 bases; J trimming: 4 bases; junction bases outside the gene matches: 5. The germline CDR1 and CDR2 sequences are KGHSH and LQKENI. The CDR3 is CASSQQGINEKLFF. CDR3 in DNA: TGTGCCAGCTCGCAACAGGGGATTAATGAAAAACTGTTTTTT.

The CDR3 DNA reads TGCAGCGTTGAGGAGGGACAGGTGAGAGCTTTCTTT. This translates into CSVEEGQVRAFF. This sequence joins TRBV29-1 and TRBJ1-1, with 8 bases lining up with TRBD1. Losses at the gene ends were 3 bases for V and 10 bases for J; bases not matched to a gene: 7. The germline V gene encodes CDR1 SQVTM and CDR2 ANQGSEA. This CDR3 has 12 amino acids.